This note documents a single TCR beta chain sequence. Its cognate antigen is unknown. The data were taken from a study of T-cell memory formation after mild COVID-19. This CDR3 has 15 amino acids. CDR1 is LGHNA, CDR2 YNFKEQ, per germline. V gave up 1 base and J gave up 0 bases, with 9 bases separating them. Whole-study findings and limits: CM and EM subsets held most contracting CD4+ clones; EMRA held CD8+ ones.

In TCRdb, the 5' RACE reads were re-called with MiXCR into one record per CDR3 protein. The top ten clones hold under 30% of a sample with roughly 200,000 distinct CDR3 sequences, about 22% of them seen once. The sequence was collected from an adult woman who had mild COVID-19 (a few samples of this study predate the infection). Cell type and time point are not known. Input material: PBMCs or a T cell subset sorted from them (not recorded which). The chain combines TRBV4-2 with TRBJ1-1; possibly TRBD1 for D (5 bases). CDR3 nucleotides: TGTGCCAGCAGCCAAGCGGGACCCCTGAACACTGAAGCTTTCTTT. Translation gives CASSQAGPLNTEAFF.